Reported below is one T cell receptor beta chain. The antigen remains unidentified. The source of the sample is a study of cytomegalovirus exposure and HLA in healthy donors. Broader study findings: Cytomegalovirus association was listed for about 160 TCR beta chains. Per published reports, the classifier diagnosed cytomegalovirus status with high specificity and sensitivity.

Vbeta (60) and Jbeta (13) primers were used in the PCR. Sequencing was performed with immunoSEQ multiplex PCR; in TCRdb, only in-frame clones are kept and a portion is missing. The sample shows some 170,000 clones, approximately 74% of them seen only once. The CDR3 extends over 16 amino acids. Looked up from germline, CDR1 is MDHEN and CDR2 is SYDVKM. V trimming: 6 bases; J trimming: 7 bases; junction bases outside the gene matches: 16. Sequences were obtained from PBMCs. The chain uses TRBV28 and TRBJ2-5, with 8 bases identical to TRBD2. The TCR originated in a woman aged 30 to 39 in good health and CMV-seronegative. CDR3: CASSPPSGGALRTQYF. The DNA for the CDR3 is TGTGCCAGCAGCCCCCCTTCCGGGGGGGCCTTAAGGACCCAGTACTTC.